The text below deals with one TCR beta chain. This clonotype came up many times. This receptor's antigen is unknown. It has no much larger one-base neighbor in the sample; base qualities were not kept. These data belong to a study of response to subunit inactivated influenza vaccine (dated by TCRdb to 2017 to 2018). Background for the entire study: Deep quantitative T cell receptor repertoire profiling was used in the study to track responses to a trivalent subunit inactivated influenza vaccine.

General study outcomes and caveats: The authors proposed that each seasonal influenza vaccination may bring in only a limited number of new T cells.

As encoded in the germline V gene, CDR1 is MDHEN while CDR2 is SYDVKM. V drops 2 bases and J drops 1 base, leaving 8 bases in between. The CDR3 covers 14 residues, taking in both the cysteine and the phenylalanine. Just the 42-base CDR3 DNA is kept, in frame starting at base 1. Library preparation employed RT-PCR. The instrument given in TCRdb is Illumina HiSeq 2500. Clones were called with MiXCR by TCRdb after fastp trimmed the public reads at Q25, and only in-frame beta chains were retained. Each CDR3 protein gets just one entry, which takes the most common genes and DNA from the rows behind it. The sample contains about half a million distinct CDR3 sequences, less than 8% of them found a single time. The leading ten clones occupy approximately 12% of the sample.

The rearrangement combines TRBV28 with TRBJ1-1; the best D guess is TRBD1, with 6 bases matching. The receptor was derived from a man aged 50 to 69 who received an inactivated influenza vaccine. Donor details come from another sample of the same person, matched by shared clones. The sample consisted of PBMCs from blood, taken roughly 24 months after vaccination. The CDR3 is CASSLTGRNTEAFF. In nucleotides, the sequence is TGTGCCAGCAGTTTAACAGGGCGGAACACTGAAGCTTTCTTT.